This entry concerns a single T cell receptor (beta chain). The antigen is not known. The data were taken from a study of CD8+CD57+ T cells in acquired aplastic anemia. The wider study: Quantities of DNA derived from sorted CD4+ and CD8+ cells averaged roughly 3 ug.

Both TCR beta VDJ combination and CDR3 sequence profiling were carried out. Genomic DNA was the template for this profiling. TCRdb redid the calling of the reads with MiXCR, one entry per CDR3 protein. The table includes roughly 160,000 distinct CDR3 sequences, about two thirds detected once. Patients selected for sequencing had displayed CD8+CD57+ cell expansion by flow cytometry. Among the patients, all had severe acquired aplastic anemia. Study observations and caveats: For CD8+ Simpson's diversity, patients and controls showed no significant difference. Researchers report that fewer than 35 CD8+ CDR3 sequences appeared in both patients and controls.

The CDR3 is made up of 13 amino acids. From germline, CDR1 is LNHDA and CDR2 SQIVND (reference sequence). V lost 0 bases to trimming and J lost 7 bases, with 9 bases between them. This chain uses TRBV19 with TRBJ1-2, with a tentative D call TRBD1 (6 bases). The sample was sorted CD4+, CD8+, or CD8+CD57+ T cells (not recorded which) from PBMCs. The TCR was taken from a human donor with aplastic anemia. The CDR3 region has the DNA TGTGCCAGTAGTATAGAAGGCAGGGGTGGCTACACCTTC. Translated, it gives CASSIEGRGGYTF.